The T cell receptor beta chain under discussion was sequenced for a study of blood T cell repertoires in COVID-19. About the study: Spain, Italy and the United States supplied samples that represented acute and convalescent COVID-19. The analysed material was cDNA or gDNA that came from T cells, B-cell-depleted T cells, or PBMCs.

As processed by the authors: Amplified reference gene primers provided the basis for estimating nucleated cell counts. Generated by immunoSEQ multiplex PCR, the TCRdb table keeps only in-frame clones and is missing some. V, J and clone size are those of that table, while D and trimming were read from the DNA. Of hundreds of thousands of clones in the sample, roughly nine tenths were seen once. Patients from Seattle were sampled longitudinally, starting during active infection. The sample was peripheral blood. The TCR was taken from a man aged 18 to 29 with COVID-19, enrolled during active disease.

As DNA, the CDR3 is TGTGCCACCAGCAGTACAGGGGGGAAGGCGAGTCAGCCCCAGCATTTT. It yields the protein CATSSTGGKASQPQHF. V and J are TRBV15 and TRBJ1-5; 8 bases line up with TRBD1. CDR1 and CDR2 from the germline V gene are LNHNV and YYDKDF (reference sequence). CDR3 length: 16 residues. J gave up 6 bases and V 3 bases, and 10 bases lay outside the gene matches.